Shown below are 16 T cell receptor beta chains from a single sample sequenced in a study of cytomegalovirus exposure and HLA in healthy donors. PCR amplification relied on 60 Vbeta primers (plus 13 Jbeta primers). Clones were sequenced by immunoSEQ multiplex PCR, and TCRdb holds only the in-frame ones, with some missing. Of over 150,000 clones listed, less than 85% were seen once; the top ten hold around 1.4%. Sequencing used PBMCs. The origin of the receptors is a girl aged 5-17 years in good health and CMV-seropositive.

J is TRBJ2-5 and V is TRBV19; 15 bases line up with TRBD2. Trimming at V came to 4 bases and at J to 5 bases, leaving 8 bases not matched to a gene. The CDR3 is 17 amino acids. CDR1 LNHDA and CDR2 SQIVND come from the germline V gene (reference sequence). CDR3 in DNA: TGTGCCAGTAGTAGGACTAGCGGGGGGGCGTTTTTTGAGACCCAGTACTTC. Its protein product is CASSRTSGGAFFETQYF.

This chain uses TRBV30 with TRBJ2-7; 9 bases fit TRBD1. Looked up from germline, CDR1 is GTSNPN and CDR2 is SVGIG (reference sequence). This CDR3 contains 16 residues. Trimming removed 4 bases from V and 3 bases from J; junction bases left unmatched: 13. CDR3 nucleotides: TGTGCCTGGAACCCGTACGCAGGACAGGGGAGCTACGAGCAGTACTTC. As protein: CAWNPYAGQGSYEQYF.

This clone was picked up a small number of times. J is TRBJ1-4 and V is TRBV27; 7 positions agree with TRBD1. This CDR3 has 15 amino acids. Germline V gene sequence: CDR1 MNHEY, CDR2 SMNVEV (reference sequence). After removal of 5 bases from V and 3 bases from J, the junction contained 6 bases not matched to a gene. CDR3 region: CASSLRQGPNEKLFF. DNA of the CDR3: TGTGCCAGCAGTCTCCGACAGGGCCCTAATGAAAAACTGTTTTTT.

The V and J genes are TRBV6-1 and TRBJ1-5; 7 nucleotides line up with TRBD1. With 4 bases clipped from V and 3 bases from J, the junction kept 9 bases outside the gene matches. Germline V gene sequence: CDR1 MNHNS, CDR2 SASEGT. The CDR3 sequence is 16 residues long. The CDR3 DNA is TGTGCCAGCAGTGGTCTTGTACAGGGGACCAATCAGCCCCAGCATTTT. Amino acids: CASSGLVQGTNQPQHF.

This chain uses TRBV7-9 with TRBJ2-4, with D possibly matching TRBD1 (7 bases). From germline, CDR1 is SEHNR and CDR2 FQNEAQ (reference sequence). The CDR3 length is 15 residues. The V gene lost 8 bases and the J gene lost 7 bases, with 21 bases spanning the gap. The CDR3 region is CASSLAEGALNIQYF. As DNA, the CDR3 is TGTGCCAGCTCCCTCGCGGAGGGGGCTTTGAACATTCAGTACTTC.

The gene calls are TRBV27 and TRBJ2-6; possibly TRBD1 for D (5 bases). The germline gives CDR1 MNHEY, CDR2 SMNVEV (reference sequence). V was trimmed by 5 bases and J by 3 bases, leaving 11 bases between them. The length of the CDR3 is 15 residues. The CDR3 is CASSQGTSGANVLTF. The CDR3 DNA sequence: TGTGCCAGCAGTCAGGGAACAAGTGGGGCCAACGTCCTGACTTTC.

CDR3 sequence: CASSQGLAGGYQETQYF. The CDR3 coding sequence is TGTGCCAGCAGCCAGGGACTAGCGGGGGGATACCAAGAGACCCAGTACTTC. This sequence joins TRBV7-7 and TRBJ2-5; 15 nucleotides align to TRBD2. Germline V gives CDR1 SSHAT, CDR2 FNYEAQ (reference sequence). This CDR3 spans 17 amino acids. V dropped 5 bases and J dropped 0; count of bases not matched to a gene: 4.

The chain carries TRBV19 and TRBJ1-2; D gene uncertain. The CDR3 spans 13 residues. The germline V gene encodes CDR1 LNHDA and CDR2 SQIVND (reference sequence). V shed 4 bases and J shed 4 bases, with 10 bases lying between them. Written as DNA, the CDR3 is TGTGCCAGTAGTAATCAAGCGGGCTATGGCTACACCTTC. This gives the protein CASSNQAGYGYTF. Together with reference TRBV19 and TRBJ1-2, the CDR3 gives the full variable domain: DGGITQSPKYLFRKEGQNVTLSCEQNLNHDAMYWYRQDPGQGLRLIYYSQIVNDFQKGDIAEGYSVSREKKESFPLTVTSAQKNPTAFYLCASSNQAGYGYTFGSGTRLTVV.

The rearrangement joins TRBV27 to TRBJ2-3; TRBD2 might be the D (5 bases). CDR3 length: 17 amino acids. Trimming cost V 6 bases and J 2 bases, with 21 bases left between them. Germline loops: CDR1 MNHEY, CDR2 SMNVEV (reference sequence). CDR3 bases: TGTGCCAGCAGCCCTATTCATCGTCGGGGATCCACAGATACGCAGTATTTT. This gives the protein CASSPIHRRGSTDTQYF.

The V call is TRBV2, the J call TRBJ2-3, with TRBD2 identical over 11 bases. CDR1 SNHLY and CDR2 FYNNEI come from the germline V gene. The V and J ends lost 7 bases and 2 bases, in that order; junction bases with no gene match: 8. The CDR3 length is 16 residues. Written as DNA, the CDR3 is TGTGCCAGCAATCCCCCGGGACTAGCGGCCACAGATACGCAGTATTTT. Its translation: CASNPPGLAATDTQYF.

In this sample, this clone turned up once. This chain joins TRBV6-6 and TRBJ2-5, with 7 nucleotides matching TRBD2. The CDR3 runs 13 residues. Germline-derived CDR1 and CDR2 are MNHNY and SVGAGI (reference sequence). V gave up 5 bases and J gave up 7 bases; unmatched junction bases: 7. The CDR3 sequence: CASSLPGEGTQYF. CDR3 bases: TGTGCCAGCAGTCTCCCGGGGGAGGGGACCCAGTACTTC.

This clone was seen a handful of times. This rearrangement joins TRBV5-8 to TRBJ2-1; 13 bases match TRBD2. The V gene end was trimmed by 3 bases and the J gene end by 3 bases; junction bases not matched to a gene: 6. The CDR3 has 17 residues. Germline values: CDR1 SGHTS, CDR2 YDEGEE. In DNA form, the CDR3 reads TGTGCCAGCAGCTGGGGGGGACTAGCGGGGAACTACAATGAGCAGTTCTTC. Protein product: CASSWGGLAGNYNEQFF.

The chain carries TRBV2 and TRBJ2-5, with 10 bases fitting TRBD1. Germline trimming cut 6 bases from V and 5 bases from J; bases unmatched to any gene: 15. The CDR3 covers 17 residues. Germline assignment: CDR1 SNHLY and CDR2 FYNNEI. The CDR3 nucleotides are TGTGCCAGCAGGAGAGGGGGGGGGACAGGGGTCCGGGAGACCCAGTACTTC. It codes for CASRRGGGTGVRETQYF.

The rearrangement uses TRBV10-1 and TRBJ2-1; 7 bases map to TRBD2. J gave up 8 bases and V 5 bases, and 6 bases lay outside the gene matches. This CDR3 is built from 13 residues. Germline lookup yields CDR1 WNHNN and CDR2 SYGVQD (reference sequence). The CDR3 protein is CASSSGGRDEQFF. The CDR3, as DNA: TGCGCCAGCAGTTCCGGGGGGAGGGATGAGCAGTTCTTC.

This clone was seen more than once but under ten times. The V gene is TRBV29-1, the J gene TRBJ1-2, with D possibly being TRBD1 (5 bases). CDR1 is SQVTM, CDR2 ANQGSEA, per germline. The CDR3 spans 12 residues. Trimming removed 5 bases at V and 3 bases at J, with 10 bases between. CDR3 region: CSVIGVYYGYTF. DNA of the CDR3: TGCAGCGTTATAGGGGTTTACTATGGCTACACCTTC.

The V call is TRBV2, the J call TRBJ1-1; D gene uncertain. The CDR3 is 11 amino acids. V was clipped by 11 bases and J by 5 bases, with 12 bases between them. Germline V gene lookup returns CDR1 SNHLY and CDR2 FYNNEI. The CDR3 bases are TGTGCCGGCCGGGAGTCGACTGAAGCTTTCTTT. Translating it yields CAGRESTEAFF.